The clone carrying this T cell receptor (beta chain) was seen a single time. Antigen unknown. CDR3 size: 14 residues. V was trimmed by 0 bases and J by 8 bases, leaving 14 bases between them. Germline loops: CDR1 SGHDT, CDR2 YYEEEE. The data were taken from a study of cytomegalovirus exposure and HLA in healthy donors. Study background: Out of around 360 genotyped donors, roughly 83% belonged to the Caucasian-associated ancestry cluster. General observations from the study: The number of N-insertions in an Asian-associated ancestry cluster was reportedly below the approximately 700-donor mean in a later analysis. Presence/absence analyses took donor sequencing depth as roughly uniform.

It was with 60 Vbeta and 13 Jbeta primers that the PCR ran. Method: immunoSEQ multiplex PCR; TCRdb's copy keeps in-frame clones and lacks some. The sample lists about 230,000 clones, around 89% occurring once. The chain links TRBV5-6 to TRBJ1-2; perhaps TRBD1 as D (5 bases). The sequenced material came from PBMCs. This receptor was taken from a woman in her late teens or twenties in good health and CMV-seronegative. The CDR3 coding sequence is TGTGCCAGCAGCTTGGCTGACAGCCCCCTAGGCTACACCTTC. As protein: CASSLADSPLGYTF.